Listed here is a single T cell receptor beta chain. This entry comes from a study of blood T cell repertoires in COVID-19. On the study more broadly: COVID-19 samples, acute and convalescent, were from the United States, Italy and Spain. In each case, the material was cDNA or gDNA derived from T cells, B-cell-depleted T cells, or PBMCs.

Unmatched junction bases numbered 7, after V lost 5 bases and J lost 5 bases. The CDR3 runs 14 residues. Germline V gene data show CDR1 as MGHRA and CDR2 as YSYEKL. Clones were read by immunoSEQ multiplex PCR, and TCRdb kept only the in-frame ones, dropping some. The data show tens of thousands of clones, approximately 92% seen once. The receptor was isolated from a man between 60 and 75 years old with acute or convalescent COVID-19. The V call is TRBV4-1, the J call TRBJ1-2, with 8 bases matching TRBD1. The material sequenced was peripheral blood. The CDR3 loop is CASSYGQGGYGYTF. The CDR3 nucleotides are TGCGCCAGCAGCTACGGACAGGGCGGGTATGGCTACACCTTC.